The entry below gives a single TCR beta chain sequence along with its context. The PCR used 60 Vbeta and 13 Jbeta primers. Some clones are missing from TCRdb's copy, which holds only in-frame ones; the method was immunoSEQ multiplex PCR. Seen here are 200,000 or so clones, 75% to 85% observed once, and the top ten hold around 2.1%. The data derive from a study of cytomegalovirus exposure and HLA in healthy donors. Study-level background: Genotyping of more than 300 donors showed that about 84% belonged to the Caucasian-associated ancestry cluster.

Germline-derived CDR1 and CDR2 are LNHDA and SQIVND (reference sequence). The germline V and J ends were trimmed by 5 bases and 10 bases, with 12 bases remaining between them. The CDR3 extends over 13 amino acids. What was sequenced was PBMCs. The chain joins TRBV19 to TRBJ1-6; D gene unclear. The receptor comes from a woman aged 18-29 years in good health and CMV-seropositive. The CDR3 DNA reads as TGTGCCAGTAGTGGGGAGGGAATCTCACCCCTCCACTTT. Amino acids: CASSGEGISPLHF.